A single sample gave rise to the 10 T cell receptor beta chains below, sequenced in a study of shared clonotypes between healthy human individuals. Here immunoSEQ multiplex PCR was the method, and the copy in TCRdb shows in-frame clones only, minus some. The table shows some 320,000 clones, with roughly 84% occurring only once. Source material: memory CD8+ T cells sorted from blood. Specified subset: CD45RO+ cells pooled with CCR7-negative TemRA cells. All receptors come from a man aged 18-30 years in good health.

The J gene is TRBJ2-3, the V gene TRBV29-1, with D possibly matching TRBD2 (7 bases). Germline CDR1 and CDR2: SQVTM and ANQGSEA. The CDR3 consists of 12 residues. V was shortened by 1 base and J by 10 bases, with 12 bases between the two germline ends. CDR3 amino acids: CSVEGTGGAQYF. CDR3 DNA sequence: TGCAGCGTTGAAGGAACGGGGGGCGCGCAGTATTTT.

The rearrangement links TRBV4-1 to TRBJ2-4, with D perhaps matching TRBD1 (5 bases). CDR3 length: 19 amino acids. Germline assignment: CDR1 MGHRA and CDR2 YSYEKL. Trimming cost V 1 base and J 2 bases, with 21 bases left between them. The CDR3 protein is CASSQGGADTLLTKNIQYF. The CDR3 nucleotides read TGCGCCAGCAGCCAAGGTGGGGCTGACACATTGCTTACCAAAAACATTCAGTACTTC.

V and J are TRBV7-9 and TRBJ2-1, with D perhaps being TRBD1 or TRBD2 (6 bases each). Per germline, CDR1 SEHNR and CDR2 FQNEAQ (reference sequence). The CDR3 is made up of 16 amino acids. Trimming took 3 bases from V and 8 from J, leaving 20 bases between them. CDR3 amino acids: CASSFGGTSLIDEQFF. The CDR3 nucleotides read TGTGCCAGCAGCTTCGGCGGGACAAGCTTGATCGATGAGCAGTTCTTC.

V gene TRBV7-9 combines with J gene TRBJ2-2, with TRBD1 matching 7 bases. Germline CDR1 reads SEHNR; CDR2 reads FQNEAQ (reference sequence). Germline trimming cut 6 bases from V and 5 bases from J; bases unmatched to any gene: 15. The CDR3 extends over 17 amino acids. DNA for the CDR3: TGTGCCAGCAGTGTCTCAAACCGGGACAGACGAACCGGGGAGCTGTTTTTT. Its protein is CASSVSNRDRRTGELFF.

Comment on this clone: Different DNA sequences within this sample yield the same CDR3. The gene calls are TRBV25-1 and TRBJ2-7, with D unresolved. The CDR3 length is 11 residues. Germline CDR1 MGHDK, CDR2 SYGVNS. V was shortened by 8 bases and J by 0 bases, with 5 bases between the two germline ends. CDR3 loop: CASGTSYEQYF. CDR3 nucleotides: TGTGCCAGCGGAACCTCCTACGAGCAGTACTTC.

The chain carries TRBV5-6 and TRBJ2-7; perhaps TRBD2 as D (6 bases). Germline lookup yields CDR1 SGHDT and CDR2 YYEEEE. With 0 bases removed from V and 3 bases from J, the gap between germline ends came to 13 bases. There are 15 residues in the CDR3. The CDR3 coding sequence is TGTGCCAGCAGCTTGGGAGTCAGCGGGTACTACGAGCAGTACTTC. Translating it yields CASSLGVSGYYEQYF. Together with reference TRBV5-6 and TRBJ2-7, the CDR3 gives the full variable domain: DAGVTQSPTHLIKTRGQQVTLRCSPKSGHDTVSWYQQALGQGPQFIFQYYEEEERQRGNFPDRFSGHQFPNYSSELNVNALLLGDSALYLCASSLGVSGYYEQYFGPGTRLTVT.

The chain has TRBV2 and TRBJ1-5; the match to TRBD1 covers 7 bases. This CDR3 has 15 amino acids. The V gene's germline CDR1 is SNHLY and CDR2 FYNNEI. V gave up 5 bases and J gave up 7 bases; unmatched junction bases: 11. The DNA for the CDR3 is TGTGCCAGCAGTTTGGTGAGGGGGCGGAAGCAGCCCCAGCATTTT. Its translation is CASSLVRGRKQPQHF.

The chain couples TRBV7-6 to TRBJ1-3; D uncertain. Germline CDR1 is SGHVS and CDR2 is FNYEAQ. The V and J ends lost 5 bases and 4 bases respectively, with 18 bases between them. This CDR3 region has 16 residues. In DNA form, the CDR3 reads TGTGCCAGCAGCCCCACGGGGTCCCCCTCCGGAAACACCATATATTTT. It yields the protein CASSPTGSPSGNTIYF. The full variable domain, completed using reference TRBV7-6 and TRBJ1-3, is GAGVSQSPRYKVTKRGQDVALRCDPISGHVSLYWYRQALGQGPEFLTYFNYEAQQDKSGLPNDRFSAERPEGSISTLTIQRTEQRDSAMYRCASSPTGSPSGNTIYFGEGSWLTVV.

The rearrangement links TRBV14 to TRBJ1-2; D gene uncertain. Trimming cost V 0 bases and J 1 base, with 6 bases left between them. This CDR3 spans 14 amino acids. Germline loops: CDR1 SGHDN, CDR2 FVKESK. The CDR3 DNA is TGTGCCAGCAGCCAAGATTTTGGTAACTATGGCTACACCTTC. Translation gives CASSQDFGNYGYTF.

The J gene is TRBJ2-7, the V gene TRBV7-2, with TRBD2 identical over 7 bases. The CDR3 loop spans 15 amino acids. Trimming removed 5 bases from V and 0 bases from J; junction bases left unmatched: 7. CDR1 and CDR2 (germline): SGHTA, FQGNSA. The CDR3 DNA reads TGTGCCAGCAGCCCAAGCGGGACCAGCTCCTACGAGCAGTACTTC. Protein: CASSPSGTSSYEQYF.